This T cell receptor beta chain was recovered during a study of monozygotic twins with inflammatory bowel disease. Study-wide results and limits: Versus healthy twins, IBD patients showed fewer clonotypes shared with others, especially with disease activity.

TCRdb reanalyzed the 5' RACE reads, giving one entry per CDR3 protein sequence and no DNA. The listing records approximately 150,000 distinct CDR3 sequences. Concerning this clonotype itself: Its antigen is undetermined.

This TCR came from a human donor with ulcerative colitis or Crohn's disease, or a healthy co-twin of an affected twin (not recorded which). The sequenced sample was blood.

CDR3 protein: CSAEGQARNTIYF. The chain couples TRBV20-1 to TRBJ1-3; the TCRdb D gene call, TRBD1, has no DNA to confirm it. This CDR3 comprises 13 residues. The germline CDR1 and CDR2 sequences are DFQATT and SNEGSKA (reference sequence).